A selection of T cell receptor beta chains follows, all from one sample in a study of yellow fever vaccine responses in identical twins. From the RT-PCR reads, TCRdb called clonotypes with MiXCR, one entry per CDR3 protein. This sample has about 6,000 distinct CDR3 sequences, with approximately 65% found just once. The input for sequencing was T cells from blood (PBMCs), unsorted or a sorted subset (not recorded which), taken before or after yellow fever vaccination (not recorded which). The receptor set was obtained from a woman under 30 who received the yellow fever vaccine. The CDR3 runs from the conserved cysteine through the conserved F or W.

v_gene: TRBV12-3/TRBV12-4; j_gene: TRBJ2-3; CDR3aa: CASSSASGKTDTQYF
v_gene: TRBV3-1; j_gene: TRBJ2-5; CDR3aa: CASSPARTRVSETQYF
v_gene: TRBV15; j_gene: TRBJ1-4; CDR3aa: CATSSPGTENEKLFF
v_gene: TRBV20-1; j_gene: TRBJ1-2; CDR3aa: CSAPALLYGYTF
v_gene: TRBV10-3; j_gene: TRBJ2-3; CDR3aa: CATWTGSTDTQYF
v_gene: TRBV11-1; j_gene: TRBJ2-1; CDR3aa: CASSPEGSLNEQFF
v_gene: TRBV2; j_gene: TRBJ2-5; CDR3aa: CASSENREVPSTQYF
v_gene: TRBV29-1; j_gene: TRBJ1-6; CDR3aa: CSVGTDYNSPLHF
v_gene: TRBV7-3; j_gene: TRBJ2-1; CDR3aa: CASSFSREVSNEQFF
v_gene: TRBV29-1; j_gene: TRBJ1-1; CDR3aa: CSDLQNTEAFF
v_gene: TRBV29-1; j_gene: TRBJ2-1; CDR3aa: CSVELESSYNEQFF
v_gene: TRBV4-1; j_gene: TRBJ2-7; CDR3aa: CASSQENRQGVYEQYF
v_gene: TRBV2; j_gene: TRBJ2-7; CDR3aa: CASSEALPRPEQYF
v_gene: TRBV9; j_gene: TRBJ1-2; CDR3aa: CASSVAGGGYGYTF